The 10 T cell receptor beta chains given below trace back to one sample, sequenced in a study of shared clonotypes between healthy human individuals. Sequencing was performed with immunoSEQ multiplex PCR; in TCRdb, only in-frame clones are kept and a portion is missing. The table has around 2,000,000 clones, roughly 91% seen once; the top ten hold under 2%. Naive-designated CD8 cells lacked CD45RO, were positively enriched for CCR7, and omitted terminally differentiated effector memory CD45RA+ cells. Sequencing was carried out using naive CD8+ T cells from PBMCs. These receptors all stem from a man between 18 and 29 years old in good health. Some clones in this sample may be carry-over from other donors' samples.

With respect to this clone: Other DNA sequences in the sample encode the same CDR3. V gene TRBV11-2 combines with J gene TRBJ2-7; 8 positions agree with TRBD2. CDR1 and CDR2 from the germline V gene are SGHAT and FQNNGV. The CDR3 covers 15 residues. With V trimmed by 1 base and J by 1 base, 3 bases remained unmatched. In DNA, the CDR3 is TGTGCCAGCAGCTTAGGGCTAGCGGGTTCCTACGAGCAGTACTTC. Translating it yields CASSLGLAGSYEQYF.

The chain employs TRBV29-1 and TRBJ2-7, with 7 bases matching TRBD2. Trimming took 4 bases from V and 4 from J; bases not matched to a gene: 10. This CDR3 is 14 amino acids long. Germline assignment: CDR1 SQVTM and CDR2 ANQGSEA. The CDR3 bases are TGCAGCGTTGCCCCCGGGGGGAGTGGGTACGAGCAGTACTTC. This sequence encodes CSVAPGGSGYEQYF.

This rearrangement joins TRBV7-3 to TRBJ1-3; 9 nucleotides match TRBD1. Germline V gene data show CDR1 as SGHTA and CDR2 as FQGTGA. CDR3 size: 16 residues. V dropped 3 bases and J dropped 1; count of bases not matched to a gene: 4. The DNA for the CDR3 is TGTGCCAGCAGCTTCTTGGACAGGGGTTCTGGAAACACCATATATTTT. This gives the protein CASSFLDRGSGNTIYF.

The rearrangement links TRBV7-6 to TRBJ2-2, with TRBD1 as a possible D gene (5 bases). The CDR3 is 14 amino acids. Germline lookup yields CDR1 SGHVS and CDR2 FNYEAQ. The V end lost 3 bases, the J end lost 6 bases, and 11 bases lay between the germline ends. CDR3 sequence: CASSFDQGPGELFF. The CDR3 nucleotides are TGTGCCAGCAGCTTCGACCAGGGTCCCGGGGAGCTGTTTTTT.

Only one count was recorded for this clone. The sample has other DNA sequences that encode this CDR3 too. The chain employs TRBV28 and TRBJ1-5; a possible D gene is TRBD1 (6 bases). Germline V lookup: CDR1 MDHEN, CDR2 SYDVKM. The germline V and J ends were trimmed by 6 bases and 0 bases, with 9 bases remaining between them. CDR3 length equals 14 residues. The CDR3 protein is CASSRGYSNQPQHF. In DNA form, the CDR3 reads TGTGCCAGCAGCAGGGGTTATAGCAATCAGCCCCAGCATTTT.

This clone has only a few counts. The V call is TRBV29-1, the J call TRBJ1-1; no reliable D call. Germline CDR1 and CDR2: SQVTM and ANQGSEA. This CDR3 is built from 12 residues. V shed 4 bases and J shed 4 bases, with 10 bases lying between them. The CDR3 is CSVGSTSTEAFF. The CDR3 nucleotides read TGCAGCGTTGGGTCAACCAGCACTGAAGCTTTCTTT.

J is TRBJ2-1 and V is TRBV11-1, with 11 bases lining up with TRBD2. This CDR3 is 17 amino acids long. CDR1 SGHAT and CDR2 FQDESV come from the germline V gene (reference sequence). Unmatched junction bases numbered 10, after V lost 5 bases and J lost 4 bases. CDR3 residues: CASSPSPTSGIYNEQFF. Written as DNA, the CDR3 is TGTGCCAGCAGCCCGAGTCCGACTAGCGGGATTTACAATGAGCAGTTCTTC.

J is TRBJ2-7 and V is TRBV6-5, with 9 bases aligning to TRBD2. Germline lookup yields CDR1 MNHEY and CDR2 SVGAGI. The V and J ends lost 6 bases and 2 bases, in that order; junction bases with no gene match: 5. The CDR3 loop spans 14 amino acids. In DNA, the CDR3 is TGTGCCAGCAGGGAGACTAGCGGACCCTACGAGCAGTACTTC. It yields the protein CASRETSGPYEQYF.

The genes are TRBV5-1 and TRBJ2-7, with D possibly being TRBD1 or TRBD2 (5 bases each). V lost 1 base to trimming and J lost 3 bases, with 11 bases between them. The CDR3 length is 14 residues. Germline V gene data show CDR1 as SGHRS and CDR2 as YFSETQ. The CDR3 bases are TGCGCCAGCAGCTTGCCGGGACCCCGCTACGAGCAGTACTTC. It codes for CASSLPGPRYEQYF.

The chain employs TRBV4-1 and TRBJ2-7, with 9 bases fitting TRBD1. This CDR3 spans 18 amino acids. With 3 bases clipped from V and 0 bases from J, the junction kept 12 bases outside the gene matches. CDR1 is MGHRA, CDR2 YSYEKL, per germline. Written as DNA, the CDR3 is TGCGCCAGCAGCCATCCTCGCGCAGGACAGGGGTTCTCCTACGAGCAGTACTTC. It encodes CASSHPRAGQGFSYEQYF.